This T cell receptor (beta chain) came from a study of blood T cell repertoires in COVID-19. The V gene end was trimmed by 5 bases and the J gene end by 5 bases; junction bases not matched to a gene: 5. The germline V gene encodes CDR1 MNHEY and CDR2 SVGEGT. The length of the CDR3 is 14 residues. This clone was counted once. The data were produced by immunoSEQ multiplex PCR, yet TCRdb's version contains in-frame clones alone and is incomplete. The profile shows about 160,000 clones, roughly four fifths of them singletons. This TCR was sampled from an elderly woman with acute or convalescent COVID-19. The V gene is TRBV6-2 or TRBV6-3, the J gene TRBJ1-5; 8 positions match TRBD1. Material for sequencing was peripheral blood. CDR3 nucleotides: TGTGCCAGCAGTCCCCAGGGGGCCGATCAGCCCCAGCATTTT. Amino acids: CASSPQGADQPQHF.